This T cell receptor beta chain was retrieved from a study of blood T cell repertoires in COVID-19. Overall study context: The United States, Italy and Spain were the sources of the acute and convalescent COVID-19 samples. In each case, the material was cDNA or gDNA derived from T cells, B-cell-depleted T cells, or PBMCs.

Trimming removed 0 bases at V and 8 bases at J, with 9 bases between. Germline lookup yields CDR1 SGHRS and CDR2 YFSETQ. The CDR3 runs to 14 residues. Authors' analysis steps: Quantification of nucleated cells was approximated via reference gene primer amplification. Sequencing used immunoSEQ multiplex PCR; TCRdb keeps in-frame clones, though not all of them. V and J calls and clone size follow that table, whereas D and trimming were derived from the DNA. Altogether about 150,000 clones are present, 78% being singletons, with the ten largest covering over 9.5%. The rearrangement links TRBV5-1 to TRBJ1-6, with D perhaps TRBD1 (6 bases). Sequenced: peripheral blood. The sequence was obtained from a man aged 55 to 69 who had recovered from COVID-19. The CDR3 is CASSLDRDDSPLHF. The CDR3 bases are TGCGCCAGCAGCTTGGACAGGGACGATTCACCCCTCCACTTT. Based on the CDR3 plus reference TRBV5-1 and TRBJ1-6, the full variable domain is KAGVTQTPRYLIKTRGQQVTLSCSPISGHRSVSWYQQTPGQGLQFLFEYFSETQRNKGNFPGRFSGRQFSNSRSEMNVSTLELGDSALYLCASSLDRDDSPLHFGNGTRLTVT.